These 27 T cell receptor beta chains were all obtained from the same sample, sequenced in a study of blood T cells in healthy people across ages. A second roughly 6 to 11 cycle PCR used barcoded and J-beta primers. Using its own MiXCR run on the 5' RACE reads, TCRdb lists one record per CDR3 protein. The sample has 550,000 to 700,000 distinct CDR3 sequences; 27% are singletons. What was sequenced was blood. These receptors all come from a woman between 65 and 79 years old in good health.

This clonotype was observed a few times. The chain employs TRBV5-1 and TRBJ2-7; a weak D match, TRBD1 (5 bases). V lost 2 bases to trimming and J lost 0 bases, with 12 bases between them. CDR3 length: 15 amino acids. Per germline, CDR1 SGHRS and CDR2 YFSETQ. The CDR3 DNA is TGCGCCAGCAGCTTTATGGGCAGGGACTCCTACGAGCAGTACTTC. Its translation is CASSFMGRDSYEQYF.

The chain is built from TRBV5-1 and TRBJ2-5, with D possibly being TRBD1 (7 bases). Germline V gene sequence: CDR1 SGHRS, CDR2 YFSETQ. Trimming took off 3 bases at V and 1 base at J, with 10 bases between the two ends. The CDR3 sequence is 14 residues long. CDR3 bases: TGCGCCAGCAGCTCGGGGGACAGCCAAGAGACCCAGTACTTC. Protein: CASSSGDSQETQYF.

The V call is TRBV14, the J call TRBJ2-1, with D possibly being TRBD2 (6 bases). The J call may not be correct, given that the DNA end is closer to TRBJ2-7. Germline CDR1 is SGHDN and CDR2 is FVKESK. The CDR3 runs to 17 residues. The CDR3 DNA sequence: TGTGCCAGCAGCCAAGTTGTCGGCGGGGTGCGCCCCTACGAGCAGTACTTC. Protein: CASSQVVGGVRPYEQYF.

This clonotype occurred once. J is TRBJ2-1 and V is TRBV7-3, with unresolved D. V dropped 4 bases and J dropped 8 bases, with 15 bases sitting between them. The germline CDR1 and CDR2 sequences are SGHTA and FQGTGA. This CDR3 spans 14 amino acids. CDR3 residues: CASSSDRASDEQFF. The CDR3 coding sequence is TGTGCCAGCAGCTCAGACCGAGCAAGCGATGAGCAGTTCTTC.

This rearrangement joins TRBV6-5 to TRBJ1-2; 9 bases are a match to TRBD1. Germline values: CDR1 MNHEY, CDR2 SVGAGI. The CDR3 extends over 14 amino acids. The CDR3 nucleotides read TGTGCGGCCAAGACGGGACAGGGAATGGGAGGCTACACCTTC. As protein: CAAKTGQGMGGYTF.

The chain carries TRBV7-2 and TRBJ1-2; TRBD1 might be the D (5 bases). The CDR3 totals 17 residues. V lost 4 bases to trimming and J lost 2 bases, with 20 bases between them. CDR1 and CDR2 from the germline V gene are SGHTA and FQGNSA. CDR3 sequence: CASSSEIPGVGNYGYTF. For the CDR3, the DNA is TGTGCCAGCAGCTCCGAAATACCGGGGGTCGGAAACTATGGCTACACCTTC. Full variable domain (missing parts from reference TRBV7-2 and TRBJ1-2): GAGVSQSPSNKVTEKGKDVELRCDPISGHTALYWYRQSLGQGLEFLIYFQGNSAPDKSGLPSDRFSAERTGGSVSTLTIQRTQQEDSAVYLCASSSEIPGVGNYGYTFGSGTRLTVV.

This clonotype has just a few counts. The chain combines TRBV9 with TRBJ2-5; no clear D. V was shortened by 2 bases and J by 2 bases, with 16 bases between the two germline ends. This CDR3 comprises 16 residues. The germline V gene has CDR1 SGDLS and CDR2 YYNGEE. The CDR3 bases are TGTGCCAGCAGCGTCGGTACCCAGATAACTCAAGAGACCCAGTACTTC. Amino acids: CASSVGTQITQETQYF.

This clonotype occurred a few times. The chain is built from TRBV5-1 and TRBJ2-2; no clear D. CDR3 size: 13 residues. Between the trimmed V and J ends, which lost 5 bases and 9 bases, there was a span of 14 bases. Per germline, CDR1 SGHRS and CDR2 YFSETQ. Written as DNA, the CDR3 is TGCGCCAGCAGAAGGTCAGGCAGCCGGGAGCTGTTTTTT. Its protein is CASRRSGSRELFF.

V and J are TRBV20-1 and TRBJ1-2, with TRBD1 as a possible D gene (5 bases). Trimming took 4 bases from V and 14 from J, leaving 17 bases between them. Germline loops: CDR1 DFQATT, CDR2 SNEGSKA (reference sequence). This CDR3 has 11 residues. CDR3 protein: CSATTAVEGTF. Written as DNA, the CDR3 is TGCAGTGCTACAACTGCCGTCGAGGGGACCTTC.

This clonotype showed up just a few times. V and J are TRBV2 and TRBJ1-5; no clear D. Germline V gene sequence: CDR1 SNHLY, CDR2 FYNNEI. V was cut by 4 bases and J by 5 bases, with 6 bases left in between. The CDR3 loop spans 12 amino acids. CDR3 nucleotides: TGTGCCAGCAGTGGGGGAGATCAGCCCCAGCATTTT. Encoded protein: CASSGGDQPQHF.

This clonotype came up a few times. V is TRBV29-1 and J is TRBJ2-5; tentative D call: TRBD1 (7 bases). The J call may be wrong; the DNA end is better matched by TRBJ2-1. The CDR3 has 14 residues. Germline lookup yields CDR1 SQVTM and CDR2 ANQGSEA. The CDR3 nucleotides read TGCAGCGTGGGGAGGACAGGTAGCGACAATGAGCAGTTCTTC. Translated: CSVGRTGSDNEQFF.

This clonotype was seen a handful of times. The V gene is TRBV29-1, the J gene TRBJ1-1, with D perhaps TRBD1 (5 bases). Germline V gene lookup returns CDR1 SQVTM and CDR2 ANQGSEA. With 5 bases removed from V and 4 bases from J, the gap between germline ends came to 14 bases. The CDR3 runs 13 residues. The CDR3 DNA reads TGCAGCGTTCGGTCACGGGGGGGCACTGAAGCTTTCTTT. Translation: CSVRSRGGTEAFF.

The genes are TRBV24-1 and TRBJ2-1, with a weak D call TRBD2 (5 bases). The CDR3 covers 18 residues. Germline loops: CDR1 KGHDR, CDR2 SFDVKD. Trimming shortened V by 3 bases and J by 4 bases, and 21 bases separated the two germline ends. The CDR3 DNA sequence: TGTGCCACCAGTGATCCTCGACTGACTATGGGCCATTACAATGAGCAGTTCTTC. Amino acid sequence: CATSDPRLTMGHYNEQFF.

This chain joins TRBV7-2 and TRBJ2-7; the D is unclear. CDR3 length equals 15 residues. Trimming took 7 bases from V and 2 from J, leaving 18 bases between them. Germline-derived CDR1 and CDR2 are SGHTA and FQGNSA. The chain's CDR3 is CASTDTAVIAYEQYF. The CDR3 DNA reads as TGTGCCAGCACCGATACGGCGGTAATAGCCTACGAGCAGTACTTC.

This clonotype was counted only a few times. The chain is built from TRBV5-6 and TRBJ2-5; TRBD2 aligns across 9 bases. Matching the DNA end better, TRBJ2-1 makes the J call doubtful. The germline gives CDR1 SGHDT, CDR2 YYEEEE. This CDR3 is built from 16 residues. CDR3: CASSLVSSGEYNEQFF. The CDR3 DNA reads as TGTGCCAGCAGCTTGGTTTCTAGCGGGGAGTACAATGAGCAGTTCTTC.

The sample holds a few counts of this clonotype. The chain combines TRBV12-3 or TRBV12-4 with TRBJ2-5; 8 bases match TRBD2. CDR3 length: 14 amino acids. Trimming took 6 bases from V and 4 from J; bases not matched to a gene: 7. DNA for the CDR3: TGTGCCAGCAGCACGGGGGGGCCTGGAGAGACCCAGTACTTC. Amino acid sequence: CASSTGGPGETQYF.

CDR3 region: CASSLGPPGNTIYF. CDR3 sequence (DNA): TGTGCCAGCAGCTTAGGTCCGCCAGGAAACACCATATATTTT. The chain recombines TRBV11-2 with TRBJ1-3; D call uncertain. Germline V gives CDR1 SGHAT, CDR2 FQNNGV. CDR3 length: 14 residues. The germline V and J ends were trimmed by 1 base and 4 bases, with 8 bases remaining between them.

There are a few counts of this clonotype. This chain connects TRBV28 to TRBJ1-1; the D is unclear. Germline assignment: CDR1 MDHEN and CDR2 SYDVKM. Trimming took off 8 bases at V and 7 bases at J, with 17 bases between the two ends. The CDR3 is 13 amino acids. CDR3 region: CASGGPAQLEAFF. The CDR3 DNA is TGTGCCAGCGGCGGACCTGCCCAGCTTGAAGCTTTCTTT.

The genes are TRBV5-1 and TRBJ2-7; possibly TRBD1 for D (6 bases). The V end was cut by 3 bases, the J end by 8 bases, with 15 bases between. The length of the CDR3 is 13 residues. Germline V gene sequence: CDR1 SGHRS, CDR2 YFSETQ. CDR3 protein: CASSSGETTKQYF. CDR3 nucleotides: TGCGCCAGCAGCTCAGGGGAAACTACGAAGCAGTACTTC.

The rearrangement links TRBV30 to TRBJ1-2; D uncertain. Between the trimmed V and J ends, which lost 2 bases and 6 bases, there was a span of 19 bases. Germline assignment: CDR1 GTSNPN and CDR2 SVGIG (reference sequence). This CDR3 region has 15 residues. The CDR3 bases are TGTGCCTGGAGTCCAATAGAGGCAATCCTAGATGGCTACACCTTC. Its translation: CAWSPIEAILDGYTF.

The chain combines TRBV20-1 with TRBJ1-4; a weak D match, TRBD1 (6 bases). Germline CDR1 and CDR2: DFQATT and SNEGSKA (reference sequence). V was trimmed by 2 bases and J by 5 bases, leaving 9 bases between them. CDR3 length: 13 amino acids. The CDR3 DNA sequence: TGCAGTGCTAGAAAAGGGACAAATGAAAAACTGTTTTTT. Its protein product is CSARKGTNEKLFF.

Worth noting for this clonotype: The junction does not match germline at one end; this may be a read error. The J gene is TRBJ1-4, the V gene TRBV19, with a tentative D call TRBD1 (6 bases). In germline, CDR1 is LNHDA, CDR2 SQIVND (reference sequence). CDR3 length: 15 residues. This CDR3 is CASSKNRVRDEKLVF. CDR3 bases: TGTGCCAGTAGTAAGAACAGGGTGCGAGATGAAAAACTGGTTTTT.

About this clonotype itself: This may be a read error, as it is one base from a much larger clone. The genes are TRBV5-5 and TRBJ1-1, with a possible D match to TRBD1 (5 bases). Trimming removed 3 bases at V and 1 base at J, with 7 bases between. Germline-derived CDR1 and CDR2 are SGHKS and YYEKEE (reference sequence). There are 13 residues in the CDR3. For the CDR3, the DNA is TGTGCCAGCAGCTCGGACACGAACACTGAAGCTTTCTTT. This codes for CASSSDTNTEAFF. The entire variable domain, with the rest obtained from reference TRBV5-5 and TRBJ1-1, is as follows: DAGVTQSPTHLIKTRGQQVTLRCSPISGHKSVSWYQQVLGQGPQFIFQYYEKEERGRGNFPDRFSARQFPNYSSELNVNALLLGDSALYLCASSSDTNTEAFFGQGTRLTVV.

This clonotype was counted between two and nine times. The J gene is TRBJ2-3, the V gene TRBV19; D may be TRBD1 or TRBD2 (5 bases each). The CDR3 has 13 residues. From germline, CDR1 is LNHDA and CDR2 SQIVND (reference sequence). V lost 6 bases, J lost 8 bases, and 15 bases lay in between. CDR3 DNA: TGTGCCAGTAGCGAGACACCGGGACCTACGCAGTATTTT. Translated: CASSETPGPTQYF. The variable domain in full, completed from reference TRBV19 and TRBJ2-3, reads DGGITQSPKYLFRKEGQNVTLSCEQNLNHDAMYWYRQDPGQGLRLIYYSQIVNDFQKGDIAEGYSVSREKKESFPLTVTSAQKNPTAFYLCASSETPGPTQYFGPGTRLTVL.

The gene calls are TRBV4-3 and TRBJ2-7; TRBD2 aligns across 7 bases. This CDR3 contains 16 residues. Germline-derived CDR1 and CDR2 are LGHNA and YSLEER. J lost 0 bases, V lost 0 bases, and 5 bases had no gene match. The CDR3 bases are TGCGCCAGCAGCCAAGATCTTGGCGGGGGCTCCTACGAGCAGTACTTC. Translated, it gives CASSQDLGGGSYEQYF.

This clonotype was detected only a few times. This chain connects TRBV7-9 to TRBJ1-5; 7 nucleotides agree with TRBD1. The CDR3 contains 14 residues. The V and J ends lost 8 bases and 3 bases, in that order; junction bases with no gene match: 7. CDR1 and CDR2 from the germline V gene are SEHNR and FQNEAQ (reference sequence). CDR3 residues: CASGSGTDNQPQHF. The CDR3 DNA reads as TGTGCCAGCGGCTCCGGGACAGACAATCAGCCCCAGCATTTT.

This clonotype was counted only a few times. The junction and the germline gene differ at one end; a read error may be behind it. The rearrangement links TRBV5-1 to TRBJ2-5, with TRBD2 identical over 9 bases. Per the germline V gene, CDR1 is SGHRS and CDR2 is YFSETQ. The CDR3 runs to 14 residues. Here the CDR3 reads CASSFGGGGETQCF. The CDR3 nucleotides read TGCGCCAGCAGCTTTGGCGGGGGGGGAGAGACCCAGTGCTTC.